A single T cell receptor beta chain is shown here with its context. The data belong to a study of blood T cell repertoires in COVID-19. The junction had 3 bases not matched to a gene; V was cut back by 5 bases and J by 8 bases. Germline CDR1 reads SGHVS; CDR2 reads FQNEAQ. The length of the CDR3 is 12 residues. The assay was immunoSEQ multiplex PCR, and TCRdb's table has in-frame clones only and misses some. The sample lists roughly 30,000 clones; about 65% were seen once. The sequenced sample consisted of peripheral blood. The origin of this receptor is a human donor in a cohort sampled during active COVID-19. The chain employs TRBV7-8 and TRBJ2-3, with 8 positions matching TRBD2. The CDR3 is CASSPGGRTQYF. As DNA, the CDR3 is TGTGCCAGCAGCCCGGGGGGGCGTACGCAGTATTTT.